This T cell receptor beta chain was profiled in a study of blood T cell repertoires in COVID-19. The V and J ends lost 0 bases and 6 bases respectively, with 9 bases between them. The CDR3 has 15 amino acids. In germline, CDR1 is LGHDT, CDR2 YNNKEL (reference sequence). Data came from immunoSEQ multiplex PCR; TCRdb stores just in-frame clones and leaves some out. Here the sample spans about 330,000 clones, about 90% being singletons. What was sequenced was PBMCs or T cells enriched from blood (not recorded which). The rearrangement joins TRBV3-1 (or the pseudogene TRBV3-2) to TRBJ1-6, with a tentative D call TRBD1 (6 bases). This clonotype was obtained from a woman aged 25 to 39 who had recovered from COVID-19. This CDR3 reads CASSQDYRANSPLHF. The CDR3 DNA sequence: TGTGCCAGCAGCCAAGATTACAGGGCTAATTCACCCCTCCACTTT.